Following are 10 T cell receptor beta chains from one sample sequenced in a study of T cells in Graves' hyperthyroidism and ophthalmopathy. From RNA transcripts, TCR beta CDR3 regions were amplified. A set of HTBI primers served as the primers for a first-round RT-PCR of the TCR CDR3. TCRdb ran MiXCR on the multiplex PCR reads and lists one entry per CDR3 protein. The data hold around 690,000 distinct CDR3 sequences, with roughly 20% observed a single time. Sequences were obtained from blood. The receptors stem from a man under 40 with Graves' ophthalmopathy.

This clonotype was detected ten times or more. The rearrangement links TRBV28 to TRBJ2-1, with D unresolved. V lost 4 bases and J 0 bases, leaving 7 bases between the germline ends. Germline CDR1 reads MDHEN; CDR2 reads SYDVKM. The CDR3 runs 14 residues. Here the CDR3 DNA reads TGTGCCAGCAGTTCCTGGACCTCCTACAATGAGCAGTTCTTC. Amino acid sequence: CASSSWTSYNEQFF.

This clonotype was observed a few times. The chain employs TRBV20-1 and TRBJ2-1, with TRBD2 matching over 12 bases. The CDR3 spans 16 residues. V lost 6 bases, J lost 8 bases, and 14 bases stayed unmatched. From germline, CDR1 is DFQATT and CDR2 SNEGSKA (reference sequence). The CDR3 nucleotides are TGCAGTGCCGCAGCGATACTAGCGGGAGGTACGGATGAGCAGTTCTTC. It codes for CSAAAILAGGTDEQFF.

This clonotype has at least ten counts. The chain carries TRBV2 and TRBJ1-5; 7 nucleotides align to TRBD1. With 2 bases clipped from V and 3 bases from J, the junction kept 4 bases outside the gene matches. This CDR3 has 15 residues. CDR1 and CDR2 (germline): SNHLY, FYNNEI. CDR3 in DNA: TGTGCCAGCAGTGAATACGGGACAGCCAATCAGCCCCAGCATTTT. It is translated as CASSEYGTANQPQHF.

This clonotype occurred a few times. The chain joins TRBV7-3 to TRBJ2-1, with D uncertain. Germline-derived CDR1 and CDR2 are SGHTA and FQGTGA. The CDR3 is 20 amino acids. The germline V and J ends were trimmed by 4 bases and 0 bases, with 25 bases remaining between them. CDR3 residues: CASSSDTSATSLSSYNEQFF. CDR3 nucleotides: TGTGCCAGCAGCTCAGACACGTCCGCGACGTCTCTGAGCTCCTACAATGAGCAGTTCTTC.

This clonotype was seen many times. V usage is TRBV3-1 and J usage is TRBJ1-4; possibly TRBD1 for D (6 bases). The germline CDR1 and CDR2 sequences are LGHDT and YNNKEL (reference sequence). V lost 0 bases to trimming and J lost 8 bases, with 13 bases between them. CDR3 length equals 15 residues. The CDR3 protein is CASSQEGQSREKLFF. The CDR3, as DNA: TGTGCCAGCAGCCAAGAAGGACAGTCTCGCGAAAAACTGTTTTTT. Full variable domain (missing parts from reference TRBV3-1 and TRBJ1-4): DTAVSQTPKYLVTQMGNDKSIKCEQNLGHDTMYWYKQDSKKFLKIMFSYNNKELIINETVPNRFSPKSPDKAHLNLHINSLELGDSAVYFCASSQEGQSREKLFFGSGTQLSVL.

As to this clonotype: A read error may produce the germline difference seen at one junction end. The chain couples TRBV10-3 to TRBJ1-6; possibly TRBD1 for D (5 bases). Germline assignment: CDR1 ENHRY and CDR2 SYGVKD. The CDR3 has 15 amino acids. CDR3 DNA: TGTGCCATCAGTGACAACCCCGGGGGAGGGTCACCCCTCCGCTTT. The encoded protein is CAISDNPGGGSPLRF.

The chain employs TRBV2 and TRBJ2-6, with 9 nucleotides matching TRBD2. After removal of 9 bases from V and 2 bases from J, the junction contained 5 bases not matched to a gene. The V gene's germline CDR1 is SNHLY and CDR2 FYNNEI. The CDR3 totals 15 residues. The CDR3 bases are TGTGCCAGACTTAGCGGGAGCGCTGGGGCCAACGTCCTGACTTTC. Its protein product is CARLSGSAGANVLTF.

The J gene is TRBJ2-7, the V gene TRBV6-1; 8 bases match TRBD1. The germline V gene has CDR1 MNHNS and CDR2 SASEGT. The CDR3 runs 14 residues. V was clipped by 6 bases and J by 3 bases; unmatched bases: 7. The DNA of the CDR3 is TGTGCCAGCAGAACCGGGACAGGTATCTACGAGCAGTACTTC. The encoded protein is CASRTGTGIYEQYF.

The chain couples TRBV29-1 to TRBJ1-1; 7 bases agree with TRBD1. The CDR3 sequence is 13 residues long. The trim removed 7 bases at V and 1 base at J, leaving 6 bases unmatched. Germline V CDR1 and CDR2: SQVTM, ANQGSEA. CDR3 DNA: TGCAGCGCCGCGGGACAGCCGAACACTGAAGCTTTCTTT. Encoded protein: CSAAGQPNTEAFF.

This clonotype was recorded at least ten times. The chain uses TRBV7-9 and TRBJ1-1; D ambiguous. Germline CDR1 is SEHNR and CDR2 is FQNEAQ (reference sequence). The CDR3 has 12 amino acids. Trimming stripped 1 base from V and 5 bases from J, with 5 bases between. This CDR3 reads CASSLGLTEAFF. In DNA form, the CDR3 reads TGTGCCAGCAGCTTAGGGCTTACTGAAGCTTTCTTT.